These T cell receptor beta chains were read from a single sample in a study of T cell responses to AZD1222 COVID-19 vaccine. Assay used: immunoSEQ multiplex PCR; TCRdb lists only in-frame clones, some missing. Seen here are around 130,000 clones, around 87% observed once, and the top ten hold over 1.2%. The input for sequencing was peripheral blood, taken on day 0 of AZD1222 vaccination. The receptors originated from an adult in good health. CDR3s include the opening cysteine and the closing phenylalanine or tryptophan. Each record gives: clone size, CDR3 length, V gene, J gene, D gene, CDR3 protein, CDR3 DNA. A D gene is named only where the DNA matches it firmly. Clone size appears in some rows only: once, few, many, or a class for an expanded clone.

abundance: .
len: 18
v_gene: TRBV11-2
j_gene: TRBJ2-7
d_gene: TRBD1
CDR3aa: CASSLTGLSGQGGKEPYF
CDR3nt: TGTGCCAGCAGCTTAACAGGACTGTCTGGACAGGGGGGAAAGGAACCGTACTTC

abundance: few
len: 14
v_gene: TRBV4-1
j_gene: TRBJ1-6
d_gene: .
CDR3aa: CASSRLGLNSPLHF
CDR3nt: TGCGCCAGCAGCCGCCTGGGCCTTAATTCACCCCTCCACTTT

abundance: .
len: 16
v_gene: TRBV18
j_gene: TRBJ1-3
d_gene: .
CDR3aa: CASSPRTPNTGNTIYF
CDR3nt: TGTGCCAGCTCACCTAGGACACCAAACACTGGAAACACCATATATTTT

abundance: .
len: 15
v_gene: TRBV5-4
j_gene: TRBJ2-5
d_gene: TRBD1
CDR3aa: CASSSDRGPQETQYF
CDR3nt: TGTGCCAGCAGCTCGGACAGGGGGCCCCAAGAGACCCAGTACTTC

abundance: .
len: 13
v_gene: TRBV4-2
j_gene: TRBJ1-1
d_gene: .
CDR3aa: CASSHIGRAEAFF
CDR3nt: TGTGCCAGCAGCCATATAGGGCGTGCTGAAGCTTTCTTT

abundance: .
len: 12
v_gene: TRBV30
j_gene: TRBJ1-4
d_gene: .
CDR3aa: CAWGGITGILFF
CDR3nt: TGTGCCTGGGGAGGGATCACCGGGATACTGTTTTTT

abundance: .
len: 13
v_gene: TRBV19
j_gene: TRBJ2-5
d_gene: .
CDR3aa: CASSAGRTETQYF
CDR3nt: TGTGCCAGTAGCGCAGGGAGAACGGAGACCCAGTACTTC

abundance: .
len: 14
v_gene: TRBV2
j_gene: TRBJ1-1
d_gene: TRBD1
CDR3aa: CASTLTGGSTEAFF
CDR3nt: TGTGCCAGCACCCTTACAGGGGGAAGCACTGAAGCTTTCTTT

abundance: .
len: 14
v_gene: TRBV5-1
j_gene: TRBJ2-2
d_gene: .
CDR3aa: CASSFDRPTGELFF
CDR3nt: TGCGCCAGCAGCTTTGACCGCCCCACCGGGGAGCTGTTTTTT

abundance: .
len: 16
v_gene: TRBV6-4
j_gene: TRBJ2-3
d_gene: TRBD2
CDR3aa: CASSDGTSGGADTQYF
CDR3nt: TGTGCCAGCAGTGACGGGACTAGCGGGGGGGCCGATACGCAGTATTTT

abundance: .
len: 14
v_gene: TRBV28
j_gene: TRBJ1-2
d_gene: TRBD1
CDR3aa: CASRNRGRGYGYTF
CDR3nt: TGTGCCAGCCGAAACAGGGGAAGGGGCTATGGCTACACCTTC

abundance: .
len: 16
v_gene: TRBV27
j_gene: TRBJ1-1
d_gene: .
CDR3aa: CASSFYLKGVKTEAFF
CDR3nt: TGTGCCAGCAGTTTCTATTTGAAGGGTGTGAAAACTGAAGCTTTCTTT

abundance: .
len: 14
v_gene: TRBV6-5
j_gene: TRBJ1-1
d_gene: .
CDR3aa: CASSYSSRWSEAFF
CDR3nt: TGTGCCAGCAGTTACTCAAGTAGGTGGTCTGAAGCTTTCTTT

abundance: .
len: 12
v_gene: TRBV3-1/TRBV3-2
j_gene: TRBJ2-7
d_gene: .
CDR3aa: CASSQDTREQYF
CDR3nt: TGTGCCAGCAGCCAAGATACTCGGGAGCAGTACTTC

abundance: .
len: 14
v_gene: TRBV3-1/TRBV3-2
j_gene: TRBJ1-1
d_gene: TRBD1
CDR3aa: CASSRGTANTEAFF
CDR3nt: TGTGCCAGCAGCCGGGGGACAGCGAACACTGAAGCTTTCTTT

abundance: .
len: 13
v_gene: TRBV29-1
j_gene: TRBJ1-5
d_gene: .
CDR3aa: CSAEAGEGQPQHF
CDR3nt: TGCAGCGCCGAGGCCGGGGAAGGTCAGCCCCAGCATTTT

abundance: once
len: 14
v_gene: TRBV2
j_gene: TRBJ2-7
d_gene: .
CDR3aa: CASSEGTALDEQYF
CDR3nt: TGTGCCAGCAGTGAAGGGACTGCCCTGGACGAGCAGTACTTC

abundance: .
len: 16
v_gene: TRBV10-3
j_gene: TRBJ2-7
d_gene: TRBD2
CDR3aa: CAISVAASGGAYEQYF
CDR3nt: TGTGCCATCAGTGTCGCGGCTAGCGGGGGGGCATACGAGCAGTACTTC

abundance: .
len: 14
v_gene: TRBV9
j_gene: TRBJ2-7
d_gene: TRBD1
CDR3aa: CASSKGTGGYEQYF
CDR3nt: TGTGCCAGCAGCAAGGGGACAGGGGGCTACGAGCAGTACTTC

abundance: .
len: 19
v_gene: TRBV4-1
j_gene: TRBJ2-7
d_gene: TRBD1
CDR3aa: CASSQGSFKSGTVTYEQYF
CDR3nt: TGCGCCAGCAGCCAAGGGAGCTTTAAATCAGGGACAGTGACCTACGAGCAGTACTTC

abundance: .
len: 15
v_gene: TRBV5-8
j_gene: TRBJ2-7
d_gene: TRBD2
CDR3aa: CASSPFWIAGGEQYF
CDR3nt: TGTGCCAGCAGCCCCTTTTGGATAGCGGGGGGCGAGCAGTACTTC

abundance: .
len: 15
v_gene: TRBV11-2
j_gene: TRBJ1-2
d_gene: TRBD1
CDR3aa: CASSLGQGALYGYTF
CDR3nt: TGTGCCAGCAGCTTGGGACAGGGGGCGCTTTATGGCTACACCTTC

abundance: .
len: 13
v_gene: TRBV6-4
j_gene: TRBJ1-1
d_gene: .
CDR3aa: CASSAQENTEAFF
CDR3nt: TGTGCCAGCAGTGCCCAGGAGAACACTGAAGCTTTCTTT

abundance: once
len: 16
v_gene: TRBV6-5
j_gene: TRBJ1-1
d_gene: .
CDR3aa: CASSSPPDRLNTEAFF
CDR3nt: TGTGCCAGCAGTTCGCCCCCCGACAGGCTAAACACTGAAGCTTTCTTT

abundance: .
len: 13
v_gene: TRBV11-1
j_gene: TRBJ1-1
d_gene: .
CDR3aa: CASSFMKNTEAFF
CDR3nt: TGTGCCAGCAGCTTCATGAAAAACACTGAAGCTTTCTTT

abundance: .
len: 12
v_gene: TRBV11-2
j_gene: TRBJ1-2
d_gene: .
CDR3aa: CASSSRNYGYTF
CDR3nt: TGTGCCAGCAGCTCCCGGAACTATGGCTACACCTTC

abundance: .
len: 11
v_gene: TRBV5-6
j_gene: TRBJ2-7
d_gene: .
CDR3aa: CASSLLREQYF
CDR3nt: TGTGCCAGCAGCTTGTTGCGCGAGCAGTACTTC

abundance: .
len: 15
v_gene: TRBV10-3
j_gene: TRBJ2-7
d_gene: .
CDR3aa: CAISGEGGRNYEQYF
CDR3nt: TGTGCCATCAGTGGGGAAGGGGGGCGAAACTACGAGCAGTACTTC

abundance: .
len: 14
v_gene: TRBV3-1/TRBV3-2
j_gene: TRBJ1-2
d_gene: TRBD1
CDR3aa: CASSPDRANYGYTF
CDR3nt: TGTGCCAGCAGCCCGGACAGGGCAAACTATGGCTACACCTTC

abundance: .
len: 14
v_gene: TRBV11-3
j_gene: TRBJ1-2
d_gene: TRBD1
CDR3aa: CASSRSDRGDGYTF
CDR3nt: TGTGCCAGCAGCCGAAGCGACAGGGGCGATGGCTACACCTTC

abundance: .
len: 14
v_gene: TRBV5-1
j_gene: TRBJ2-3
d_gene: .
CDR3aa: CASGEGGAEDTQYF
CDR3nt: TGCGCCAGCGGCGAGGGGGGCGCGGAAGATACGCAGTATTTT

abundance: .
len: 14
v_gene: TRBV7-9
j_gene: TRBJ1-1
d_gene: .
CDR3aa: CASSSLEGYTEAFF
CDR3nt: TGTGCCAGCAGCAGCCTCGAGGGTTACACTGAAGCTTTCTTT

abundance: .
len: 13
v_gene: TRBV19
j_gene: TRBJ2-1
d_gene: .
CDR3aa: CASSIRRGNEQFF
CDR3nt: TGTGCCAGTAGTATTAGGCGGGGAAATGAGCAGTTCTTC

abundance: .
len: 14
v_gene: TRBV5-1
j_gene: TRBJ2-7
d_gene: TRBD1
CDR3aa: CASSYDRGSGEQYF
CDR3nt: TGCGCCAGCAGCTACGACAGGGGGTCTGGCGAGCAGTACTTC

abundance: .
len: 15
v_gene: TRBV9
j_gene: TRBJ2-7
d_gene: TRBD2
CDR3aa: CASSRLGLAIYEQYF
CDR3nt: TGTGCCAGCAGCCGATTGGGACTAGCCATCTACGAGCAGTACTTC

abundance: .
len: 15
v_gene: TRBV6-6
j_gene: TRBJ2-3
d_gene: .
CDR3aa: CASSYPAEVSDTQYF
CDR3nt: TGTGCCAGCAGTTACCCCGCGGAGGTTTCAGATACGCAGTATTTT

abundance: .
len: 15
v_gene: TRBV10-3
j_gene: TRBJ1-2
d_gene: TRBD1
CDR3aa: CAISESGQGALGYTF
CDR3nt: TGTGCCATCAGTGAGTCGGGACAGGGGGCCCTTGGCTACACCTTC

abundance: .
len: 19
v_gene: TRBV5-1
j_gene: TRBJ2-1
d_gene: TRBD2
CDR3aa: CASSLNPSSRGARGVVQFF
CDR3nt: TGCGCCAGCAGCTTGAACCCCTCCTCGCGGGGGGCCAGGGGAGTGGTGCAGTTCTTC

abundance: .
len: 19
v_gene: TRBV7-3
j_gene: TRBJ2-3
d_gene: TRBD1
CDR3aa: CASSLGGDRSYISTDTQYF
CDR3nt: TGTGCCAGCAGCTTAGGCGGGGACAGGAGCTACATTAGCACAGATACGCAGTATTTT

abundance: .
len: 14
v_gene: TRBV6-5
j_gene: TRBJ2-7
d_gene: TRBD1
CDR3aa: CASSSGTVIYEQYF
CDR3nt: TGTGCCAGCAGTTCCGGGACAGTCATTTACGAGCAGTACTTC

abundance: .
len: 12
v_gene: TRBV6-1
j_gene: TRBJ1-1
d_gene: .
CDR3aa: CASSEQDTEAFF
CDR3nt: TGTGCCAGCAGTGAACAGGACACTGAAGCTTTCTTT

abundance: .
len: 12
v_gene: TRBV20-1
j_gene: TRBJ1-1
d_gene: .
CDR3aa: CSASPPQGQAFF
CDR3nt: TGCAGTGCTAGTCCCCCTCAAGGCCAAGCTTTCTTT

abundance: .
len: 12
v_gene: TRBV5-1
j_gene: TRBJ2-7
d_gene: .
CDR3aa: CASSYLSYEQYF
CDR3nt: TGCGCCAGCAGCTACCTATCCTACGAGCAGTACTTC

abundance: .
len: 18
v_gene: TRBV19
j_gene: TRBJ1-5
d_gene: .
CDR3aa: CASSIGALQGVYRQPQHF
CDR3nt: TGTGCCAGTAGTATAGGCGCCCTCCAGGGTGTATATCGGCAGCCCCAGCATTTT

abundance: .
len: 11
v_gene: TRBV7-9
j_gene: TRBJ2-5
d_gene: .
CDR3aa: CASSPGETQYF
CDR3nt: TGTGCCAGCAGCCCCGGTGAGACCCAGTACTTC

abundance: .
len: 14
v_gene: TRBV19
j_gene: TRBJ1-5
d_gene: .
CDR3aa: CASSIGTGTQPQHF
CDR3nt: TGTGCCAGTAGTATCGGAACAGGGACTCAGCCCCAGCATTTT